What follows are 6 T cell receptor beta chains derived from one specimen sequenced in a study of T-cell reconstitution after alpha-beta-depleted transplantation in children. A TCRbeta library incorporating unique molecular identifiers was prepared. MiXCR, applied by TCRdb to the PCR reads, yields one record per CDR3 protein. Of some 220,000 distinct CDR3 sequences in the sample, around 10% were seen once. Sequencing was performed on PBMCs from the stem cell graft donor, taken from the stem cell graft. Receptors originate from a human donor who donated a stem cell graft to a child with acute lymphoblastic leukemia.

This clonotype has a count of ten or more. This chain links TRBV6-2 or TRBV6-3 with TRBJ1-2; D may be TRBD1 (5 bases). Germline CDR1 reads MNHEY; CDR2 reads SVGEGT. V gave up 5 bases and J gave up 3 bases, with 13 bases separating them. This CDR3 comprises 14 residues. The CDR3 DNA reads TGTGCCAGCAGTCGTCCCGGGACGTACTATGGCTACACCTTC. Encoded protein: CASSRPGTYYGYTF.

V is TRBV6-5 and J is TRBJ1-1, with a weak D call TRBD1 (5 bases). In germline, CDR1 is MNHEY, CDR2 SVGAGI. The CDR3 runs 14 residues. V was trimmed by 0 bases and J by 7 bases, leaving 12 bases between them. CDR3 in DNA: TGTGCCAGCAGTTACTCCGGCGGGGCGCGTGAAGCTTTCTTT. Translation gives CASSYSGGAREAFF.

In this sample, this clonotype turned up many times. This chain links TRBV27 with TRBJ1-2; D might be TRBD1 (6 bases). Per the germline V gene, CDR1 is MNHEY and CDR2 is SMNVEV (reference sequence). The CDR3 has 13 residues. V was clipped by 3 bases and J by 13 bases, with 18 bases between them. For the CDR3, the DNA is TGTGCCAGCAGTTTTTCAGCCGGAGGGGGGATCACCTTC. Translating it yields CASSFSAGGGITF.

This clonotype was detected many times. The rearrangement links TRBV12-3 or TRBV12-4 to TRBJ2-7, with 9 bases lining up with TRBD2. V trimming: 10 bases; J trimming: 3 bases; junction bases outside the gene matches: 19. The CDR3 spans 17 residues. This CDR3 is CATHPGEVAGEFYEQYF. Here the CDR3 DNA reads TGTGCCACCCATCCCGGGGAGGTAGCGGGGGAATTCTACGAGCAGTACTTC.

The rearrangement joins TRBV7-2 to TRBJ2-1; no reliable D call. The CDR3 consists of 12 residues. The germline V gene has CDR1 SGHTA and CDR2 FQGNSA. The V end was cut by 5 bases, the J end by 4 bases, with 6 bases between. CDR3 DNA: TGTGCCAGCAGCAACGTATACAATGAGCAGTTCTTC. Protein: CASSNVYNEQFF.

This clonotype was found many times. The V call is TRBV6-1, the J call TRBJ2-3; no clear D gene. The V gene lost 9 bases and the J gene lost 0 bases, with 16 bases spanning the gap. The length of the CDR3 is 15 residues. CDR1 MNHNS and CDR2 SASEGT come from the germline V gene. CDR3 coding DNA: TGTGCCAGTATTCAAGGCCTGATAAGCACAGATACGCAGTATTTT. Translation: CASIQGLISTDTQYF.